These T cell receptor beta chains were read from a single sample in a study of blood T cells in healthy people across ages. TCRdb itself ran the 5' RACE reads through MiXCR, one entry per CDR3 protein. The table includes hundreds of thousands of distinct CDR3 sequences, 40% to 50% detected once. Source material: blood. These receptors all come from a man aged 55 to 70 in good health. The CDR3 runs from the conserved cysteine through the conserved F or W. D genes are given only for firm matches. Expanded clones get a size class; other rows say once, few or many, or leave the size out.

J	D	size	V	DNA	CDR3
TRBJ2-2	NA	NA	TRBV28	TGTGCCAGCAGTTCCCTCGGGGAGCTGTTTTTT	CASSSLGELFF
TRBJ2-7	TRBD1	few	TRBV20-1	TGCAGTGCTAGAGAGGACAGGAGCTCCTACGAGCAGTACTTC	CSAREDRSSYEQYF
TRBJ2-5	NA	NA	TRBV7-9	TGTGCCAGCAGCTTAGACACGAGCCCGTACCAAGAGACCCAGTACTTC	CASSLDTSPYQETQYF
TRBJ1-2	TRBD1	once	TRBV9	TGTGCCAGCTGCGTGGGACAGGGATTCACCGGGGGCTATGGCTACACCTTC	CASCVGQGFTGGYGYTF
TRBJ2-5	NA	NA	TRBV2	TGTGCCAGCAGTGAAGGGCGGGGTGAGACCCAGTACTTC	CASSEGRGETQYF
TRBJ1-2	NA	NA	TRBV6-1	TGCGCCACCGGGGTTAAGGGATCTAACTATGGCTACACCTTC	CATGVKGSNYGYTF
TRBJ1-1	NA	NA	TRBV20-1	TGCAGTGCTAGAGACCCAACCGAGGGGAACACTGAAGCTTTCTTT	CSARDPTEGNTEAFF
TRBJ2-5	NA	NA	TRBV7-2	TGTGCCAGCAGCTTAGTCGTTCAGGGGGCGGGAGAGCAGTACTTC	CASSLVVQGAGEQYF
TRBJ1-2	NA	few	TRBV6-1	TGTGCCAGTCAGGACGGGATCTATGGCTACACCTTC	CASQDGIYGYTF
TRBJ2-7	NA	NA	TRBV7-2	TGTGCCAGCAGCCAGGATGTTGCTAACTCCTACGAGCAGTACTTC	CASSQDVANSYEQYF
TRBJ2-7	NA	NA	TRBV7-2	TGTGCCGGCAGCTTAGCTGGAGACGAGCAGTACTTC	CAGSLAGDEQYF
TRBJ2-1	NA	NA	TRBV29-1	TGCAGCGCTATTCGGGTAGATACGCAGTTCTTC	CSAIRVDTQFF
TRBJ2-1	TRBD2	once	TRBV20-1	TGCAGTGCGGCGGGACTAGCGGCCCCCTACAATGAGCAGTTTTTC	CSAAGLAAPYNEQFF
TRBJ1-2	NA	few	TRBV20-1	TGCAGTGCTCCACAGGAAAATAGCTACACCTTC	CSAPQENSYTF
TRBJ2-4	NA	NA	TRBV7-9	TGTGCCAGCAGCCAGGGGACCTTAGCCAAAAACATTCAGTACTTC	CASSQGTLAKNIQYF
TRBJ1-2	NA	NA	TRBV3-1	TGTGCCAGCAGCCAAGAAAGGGTGGCAGGCTACACCTTC	CASSQERVAGYTF
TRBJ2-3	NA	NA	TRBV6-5	TGTGCCAGCAGTTACGACTCTATACACACAGATACGCAGTATTTT	CASSYDSIHTDTQYF
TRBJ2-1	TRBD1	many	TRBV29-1	TGCAGCGTTGCACAGGGGGGAAACAATGAGCAGTTCTTC	CSVAQGGNNEQFF
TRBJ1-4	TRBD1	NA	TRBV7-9	TGTGCCAGCAGCACGGGACAGGGTAATGTAAAACTGTTTTTT	CASSTGQGNVKLFF
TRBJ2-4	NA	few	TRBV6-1	TGTGCCAGCAGTGACGTCCTAGCCAAAAACATTCAGTACTTC	CASSDVLAKNIQYF
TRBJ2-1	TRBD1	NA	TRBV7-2	TGTGCCAGCAGCTTAGCCAGGGGGCGCGATCCTAGGCAGTTCTTC	CASSLARGRDPRQFF
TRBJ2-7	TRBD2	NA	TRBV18	TGTGCCAGCTCACCAGGTATCGGGGAGGGAGCCAAAAACATTCGGTACTTC	CASSPGIGEGAKNIRYF
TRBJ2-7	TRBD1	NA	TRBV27	TGTGCCAGCAGTTTTTCACCGGGACAGGGGACCGAGCAGTACTTC	CASSFSPGQGTEQYF
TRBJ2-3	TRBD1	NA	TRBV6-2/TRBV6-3	TGTGCCAGCAGTTCCCGGACAGGGGAAGGAGCAGATACGCAGTATTTT	CASSSRTGEGADTQYF
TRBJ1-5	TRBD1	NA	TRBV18	TGTGCCAGCTCCTACGAGGGGGCCTCAGGGCCCCAGCATTTT	CASSYEGASGPQHF
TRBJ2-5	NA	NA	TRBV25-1	TGTGCCAGCGGGGGGATCTTTGAGTACCAAGAGACCCAGTACTTC	CASGGIFEYQETQYF
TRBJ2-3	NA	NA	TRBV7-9	TGTGCCAGCAGCTTAACTGCCGCAGATACGCAGTATTTT	CASSLTAADTQYF
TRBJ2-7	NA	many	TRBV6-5	TGTGCCAGCAGGAGAGGATGGAACTACGAGCAGTACTTC	CASRRGWNYEQYF
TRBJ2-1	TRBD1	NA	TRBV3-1	TGTGCCAGCAGCCAAGAGGACAGGAGGAGCAATGAGCAGTTCTTC	CASSQEDRRSNEQFF
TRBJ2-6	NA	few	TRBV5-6	TGTGCCAGCAGCTTGACAGTCGTACTTTCTGGGGCCAACGTCCTGACTTTC	CASSLTVVLSGANVLTF
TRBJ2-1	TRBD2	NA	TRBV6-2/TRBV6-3	TGTGCCAGCAGTCGACTAGCGATAGGCAATGAGCAGTTCTTC	CASSRLAIGNEQFF
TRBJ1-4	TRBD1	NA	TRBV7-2	TGTGCCAGCAGCTCACAGGGGATCGGGGAAAAACTGTTTTTT	CASSSQGIGEKLFF
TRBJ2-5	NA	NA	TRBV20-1	TGCAGCGGTGACCGGTCTAAAGAGACCCAGTACTTC	CSGDRSKETQYF
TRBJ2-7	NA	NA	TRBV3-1	TGTGCCAGCAGGGACACGGTCTCCTGCGAGCAGTACTTC	CASRDTVSCEQYF
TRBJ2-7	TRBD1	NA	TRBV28	TGTGCCAGCAGAGCAGGGGGCGGCTCCTACGAGCAGTACTTC	CASRAGGGSYEQYF
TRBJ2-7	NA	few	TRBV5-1	TGCGCCAGCAGCCCGCGGAGTTTGCCCGAGCAGTACTTC	CASSPRSLPEQYF
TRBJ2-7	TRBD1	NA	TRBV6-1	TGTGCCAGCAGAGAGGGACAGGGAAAGACCTACGAGCAGTACTTC	CASREGQGKTYEQYF
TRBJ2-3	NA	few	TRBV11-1	TGTGCCAGCAGCTTTACCGGGACCAGGTTTACGGATGCGCAGTATTTT	CASSFTGTRFTDAQYF
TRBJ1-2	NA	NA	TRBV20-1	TGCAGTGCTAGAGATCAGGGCAACTATGGCTACACCTTC	CSARDQGNYGYTF
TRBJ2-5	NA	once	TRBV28	TGTGCCAGCAGGGAAACGGGACAAGTACACAATGAGCAGTACTTC	CASRETGQVHNEQYF
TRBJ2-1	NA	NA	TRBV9	TGTGCCAGCAGCGTAGGAGGGAGCCATGAGCAGTTCTTC	CASSVGGSHEQFF
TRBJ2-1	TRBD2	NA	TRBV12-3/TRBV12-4	TGTGCCAGCAGTCTCCACGGGGGGGCCGCCAATGAGCAGTTCTTC	CASSLHGGAANEQFF
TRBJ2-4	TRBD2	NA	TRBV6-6	TGTGCCAGCAGTTACCGGCGGAGCGGGGGGACCAAAAACATTCAGTACTTC	CASSYRRSGGTKNIQYF
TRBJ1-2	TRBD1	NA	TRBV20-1	TGCAGTACTAGACGGGGGAACAGGGGACCACTCAACTATGGCTACACCTTC	CSTRRGNRGPLNYGYTF
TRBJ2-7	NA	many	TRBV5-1	TGCGCCAGCAGCAGGGATGGTAACTACGAGCAGTACTTC	CASSRDGNYEQYF
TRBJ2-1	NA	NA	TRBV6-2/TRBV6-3	TGTGCCAGCAGTTCCACCGTAACGGGGCAAGGGTCCTACAATGAGCAGTTCTTC	CASSSTVTGQGSYNEQFF
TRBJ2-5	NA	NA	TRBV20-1	TGCAGTGCTAGTTGGCGGGGAATAAAAGAGACCCAGTACTTC	CSASWRGIKETQYF
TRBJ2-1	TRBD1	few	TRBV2	TGTGCCAGCAGAGACAGGGGCGGACTTAGCTACAATGAGCAGTTCTTC	CASRDRGGLSYNEQFF
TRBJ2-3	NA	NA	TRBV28	TGTGCCAGCTGCTATAGCACAGATACGCAGTATTTT	CASCYSTDTQYF
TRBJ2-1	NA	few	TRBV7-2	TGTGCCAGCAGCTTAGGAGGAGGGGGGACGCCTTACAATGAGCAGTTCTTC	CASSLGGGGTPYNEQFF
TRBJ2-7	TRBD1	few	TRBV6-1	TGTGCCAGCAGAGCCGGGACAGGGGGTAACGAGCAGTACTTC	CASRAGTGGNEQYF
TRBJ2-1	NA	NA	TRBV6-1	TGTGCCAGCAGTGATAGCGGCCACAATGAGCAGTTCTTC	CASSDSGHNEQFF
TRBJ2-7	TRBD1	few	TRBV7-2	TGTGCCAGCAGCTTAGCGGCCGGGACAGGCCGCCACGAGCAGTACTTC	CASSLAAGTGRHEQYF
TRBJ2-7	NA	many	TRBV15	TGTGCCACCAGCAGAGATCAAGACAGATCCTACGAGCAGTACTTC	CATSRDQDRSYEQYF
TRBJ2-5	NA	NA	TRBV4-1	TGCGCCAGCAGCCAACGGGAAGGTCAAGAGACCCAGTACTTC	CASSQREGQETQYF
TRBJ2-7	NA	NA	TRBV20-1	TGCAGTGCTAGAGATGGGGGTGGCGGGGGCCAACGTGAGCAGTACTTC	CSARDGGGGGQREQYF
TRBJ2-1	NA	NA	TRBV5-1	TGCGCCAGCAGAACCCGAGGGGGCTCCTACAATGAGCAGTTCTTC	CASRTRGGSYNEQFF
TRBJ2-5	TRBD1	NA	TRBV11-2	TGTGCCAGCAGCCGCGACCTACGTGACAGGGGGGGAGAGACCCAGTACTTC	CASSRDLRDRGGETQYF